The 8 T cell receptor beta chains listed next were all sequenced from one sample in a study of CD8 T cells in ankylosing spondylitis. Their recognized antigens are unknown. TCRdb redid the calling of the 5' RACE reads with MiXCR, one entry per CDR3 protein. This table holds hundreds of thousands of distinct CDR3 sequences, 10% to 15% found once. Broader study findings: Blood from ankylosing spondylitis patients appeared to carry a characteristic roughly 8-variant TCR beta motif.

The sequencing input was blood, either unsorted or a sorted T cell fraction (not recorded which). These receptors were collected from a male donor with ankylosing spondylitis.

In this sample, this clonotype turned up a few times. The J gene is TRBJ2-3, the V gene TRBV9, with D hard to call. The CDR3 loop spans 12 amino acids. V gave up 0 bases and J gave up 6 bases, with 5 bases separating them. The germline V gene encodes CDR1 SGDLS and CDR2 YYNGEE. The DNA for the CDR3 is TGTGCCAGCAGCGTAGATAAGGATACGCAGTATTTT. Residues: CASSVDKDTQYF.

The sample holds a few counts of this clonotype. The chain is built from TRBV20-1 and TRBJ2-1, with unresolved D. Germline CDR1 DFQATT, CDR2 SNEGSKA (reference sequence). CDR3 length: 16 amino acids. V dropped 2 bases and J dropped 4 bases, with 18 bases sitting between them. In nucleotides, the CDR3 is TGCAGTGCTAGAACTCTCGGCCCCACCGGATACAATGAGCAGTTCTTC. This translates into CSARTLGPTGYNEQFF.

The V gene is TRBV5-5, the J gene TRBJ1-1; D not certain. The CDR3 length is 15 residues. CDR1 and CDR2 from the germline V gene are SGHKS and YYEKEE (reference sequence). V was pared by 1 base and J by 2 bases, with 12 bases between. The CDR3 DNA reads as TGTGCCAGCAGCTTGTGGGTTACGGCCAACACTGAAGCTTTCTTT. Encoded protein: CASSLWVTANTEAFF.

The rearrangement uses TRBV20-1 and TRBJ2-3; TRBD2 might be the D (6 bases). The germline V gene has CDR1 DFQATT and CDR2 SNEGSKA (reference sequence). V was shortened by 1 base and J by 2 bases, with 16 bases between the two germline ends. The CDR3 extends over 16 amino acids. CDR3 sequence reads: CSARAPFGGPTDTQYF. The CDR3 region has the DNA TGCAGTGCTAGAGCCCCCTTCGGGGGTCCCACAGATACGCAGTATTTT.

This clonotype was seen a handful of times. The chain couples TRBV9 to TRBJ2-2; no definite D call. V shed 1 base and J shed 4 bases, with 11 bases lying between them. Germline CDR1 SGDLS, CDR2 YYNGEE. CDR3 length equals 15 residues. The CDR3: CASSVYPGATGELFF. CDR3 DNA: TGTGCCAGCAGCGTATATCCAGGAGCCACCGGGGAGCTGTTTTTT.

This clonotype was seen only a few times. The chain recombines TRBV4-3 with TRBJ2-7; perhaps TRBD2 as D (6 bases). Looked up from germline, CDR1 is LGHNA and CDR2 is YSLEER. This CDR3 comprises 16 residues. Trimming shortened V by 4 bases and J by 2 bases, and 18 bases separated the two germline ends. CDR3 nucleotides: TGCGCCAGCAGCCGTGTGGGAGGCCCCGCTCCCTACGAGCAGTACTTC. Translating gives CASSRVGGPAPYEQYF.

This clonotype appeared a few times. The J gene is TRBJ2-5, the V gene TRBV5-1, with TRBD2 identical over 7 bases. Germline V gene data show CDR1 as SGHRS and CDR2 as YFSETQ. With 6 bases clipped from V and 3 bases from J, the junction kept 2 bases outside the gene matches. The CDR3 covers 12 residues. CDR3 bases: TGCGCCAGCAACCGGGGGGAAGAGACCCAGTACTTC. It encodes CASNRGEETQYF.

This clonotype was seen more than once but under ten times. This rearrangement joins TRBV7-9 to TRBJ2-3; unclear D gene. This CDR3 contains 13 residues. The germline gives CDR1 SEHNR, CDR2 FQNEAQ (reference sequence). The V gene lost 1 base and the J gene lost 6 bases, with 8 bases spanning the gap. The chain's CDR3 is CASSLDQSDTQYF. The CDR3 nucleotides are TGTGCCAGCAGCTTAGACCAATCTGATACGCAGTATTTT.